The T cell receptor beta chain under discussion was sequenced for a study of CD8+CD57+ T cells in acquired aplastic anemia. The CDR3 is 20 amino acids. CDR1 and CDR2 (germline): SGHRS, YFSETQ. Germline trimming cut 4 bases from V and 2 bases from J; bases unmatched to any gene: 21. This clonotype occurred a few times. CDR3 and TCR beta VDJ profiling relied on a genomic DNA template. TCRdb itself ran the reads through MiXCR, one entry per CDR3 protein. Altogether roughly 180,000 distinct CDR3 sequences are present, about three fifths being singletons, with the ten largest covering roughly 43%. The authors sequenced patients whose flow cytometry had shown CD8+CD57+ cell expansion.

The chain uses TRBV5-1 and TRBJ1-2, with 9 bases aligning to TRBD1. Specimen: sorted CD4+, CD8+, or CD8+CD57+ T cells (not recorded which) from PBMCs. The clonotype comes from a human donor with aplastic anemia. Here the CDR3 reads CASSPHRGPGPEALNYGYTF. The CDR3 DNA reads TGCGCCAGCAGCCCCCACAGGGGGCCCGGACCGGAGGCTTTGAACTATGGCTACACCTTC.